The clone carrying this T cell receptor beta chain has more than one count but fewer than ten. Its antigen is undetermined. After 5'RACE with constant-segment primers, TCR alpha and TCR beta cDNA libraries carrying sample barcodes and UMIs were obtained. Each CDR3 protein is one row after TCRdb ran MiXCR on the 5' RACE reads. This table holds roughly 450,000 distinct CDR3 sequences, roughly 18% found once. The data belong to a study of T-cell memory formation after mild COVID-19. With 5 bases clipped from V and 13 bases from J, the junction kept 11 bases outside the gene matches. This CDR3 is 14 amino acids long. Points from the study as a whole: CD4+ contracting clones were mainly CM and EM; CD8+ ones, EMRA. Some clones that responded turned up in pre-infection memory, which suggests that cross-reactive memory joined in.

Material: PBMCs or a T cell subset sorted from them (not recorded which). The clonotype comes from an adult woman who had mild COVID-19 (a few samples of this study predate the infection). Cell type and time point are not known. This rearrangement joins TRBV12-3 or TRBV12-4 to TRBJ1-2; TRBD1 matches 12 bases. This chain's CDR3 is CASSPGQGAPLGTF. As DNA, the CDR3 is TGTGCCAGCAGTCCGGGACAGGGGGCCCCCTTGGGCACCTTC.